A single sample is the source of the 9 T cell receptor beta chains below, sequenced in a study of T cells in localized non-small cell lung cancer (dated by TCRdb to 2019 to 2021). The library was made by the immunoSEQ multiplex PCR assay. The table was pulled from immuneACCESS by TCRdb, which kept in-frame rearrangements only. Such tables lose some clones; where checked, under half of the loss comes from unresolved V genes, and the rest has no known cause. Recorded for this sample are roughly 26,000 clones; about 88% of them occurred a single time. Over 11% of the sample lies in the top ten. The material was peripheral blood, obtained before any cancer treatment. The source is a female donor older than 55 with stage II squamous cell lung carcinoma.

This CDR3 is CASSEADTQYF. In DNA, the CDR3 is TGTGCCAGCAGTGAAGCAGATACGCAGTATTTT. The chain is built from TRBV2 and TRBJ2-3; D ambiguous. CDR3 length equals 11 residues. CDR1 and CDR2 (germline): SNHLY, FYNNEI. Trimming took 0 bases from V and 5 from J, leaving 0 bases between them.

The CDR3 DNA follows: TGTGCCAGCAGCTCAGGGAATTCACCCCTCCACTTT. Translation: CASSSGNSPLHF. This chain uses TRBV7-9 with TRBJ1-6; D may be TRBD1 (5 bases). V lost 4 bases and J lost 7, with 5 bases in between. Per germline, CDR1 SEHNR and CDR2 FQNEAQ (reference sequence). The CDR3 sequence is 12 residues long.

The chain uses TRBV5-1 and TRBJ2-3, with 8 bases identical to TRBD2. This CDR3 is built from 15 residues. The V and J ends lost 4 bases and 4 bases, in that order; junction bases with no gene match: 8. Per germline, CDR1 SGHRS and CDR2 YFSETQ. CDR3 bases: TGCGCCAGCAGCGAACCAGCGGGGGCGGCAGATACGCAGTATTTT. It specifies CASSEPAGAADTQYF.

The chain uses TRBV19 and TRBJ1-5; no clear D. Trimming took off 6 bases at V and 1 base at J, with 10 bases between the two ends. The CDR3 is 14 amino acids. CDR1 and CDR2 from the germline V gene are LNHDA and SQIVND (reference sequence). The CDR3 coding sequence is TGTGCCAGTAGCGATGACTGGAGCAATCAGCCCCAGCATTTT. This sequence encodes CASSDDWSNQPQHF.

This clone was found a few times. The V gene is TRBV2, the J gene TRBJ1-1; D ambiguous. The V gene's germline CDR1 is SNHLY and CDR2 FYNNEI. This CDR3 contains 12 residues. V shed 6 bases and J shed 4 bases, with 9 bases lying between them. CDR3 sequence reads: CASRSGFTEAFF. CDR3 DNA: TGTGCCAGCAGATCGGGGTTCACTGAAGCTTTCTTT.

V usage is TRBV5-8 and J usage is TRBJ2-4; D not resolved. The CDR3 is 15 residues long. V dropped 4 bases and J dropped 0 bases, with 11 bases sitting between them. The germline V gene encodes CDR1 SGHTS and CDR2 YDEGEE. This CDR3 is CASSLLGLAKNIQYF. CDR3 nucleotides: TGTGCCAGCAGCCTACTGGGTTTAGCCAAAAACATTCAGTACTTC.

This clone was detected a few times. The chain has TRBV29-1 and TRBJ1-3, with unresolved D. The CDR3 contains 12 residues. In germline, CDR1 is SQVTM, CDR2 ANQGSEA. V was clipped by 5 bases and J by 0 bases, with 5 bases between them. CDR3 bases: TGCAGCGTTCAAAGCTCTGGAAACACCATATATTTT. Translated, it gives CSVQSSGNTIYF.

This clone was seen a single time. This sequence joins TRBV19 and TRBJ1-5, with D hard to call. The CDR3 sequence is 15 residues long. Trimming stripped 3 bases from V and 5 bases from J, with 14 bases between. CDR1 and CDR2 (germline): LNHDA, SQIVND (reference sequence). The CDR3 protein is CASSISSSGYQPQHF. DNA for the CDR3: TGTGCCAGTAGTATTTCCTCTTCGGGGTATCAGCCCCAGCATTTT.

The chain uses TRBV6-5 and TRBJ1-3; maybe TRBD1 (6 bases). CDR1 is MNHEY, CDR2 SVGAGI, per germline. The CDR3 sequence is 13 residues long. The V gene lost 8 bases and the J gene lost 6 bases, with 14 bases spanning the gap. The DNA for the CDR3 is TGTGCCAGCGGGATCGACAGGTCAAACACCATATATTTT. Translated, it gives CASGIDRSNTIYF.